A selection of T cell receptor beta chains follows, all from one sample in a study of blood T cell repertoires in COVID-19. The data were produced by immunoSEQ multiplex PCR, yet TCRdb's version contains in-frame clones alone and is incomplete. The data hold 230,000 or so clones, with approximately 84% observed a single time. Specimen: peripheral blood. Receptor source: a man aged 50 to 59 with active or convalescent COVID-19. The CDR3 runs from the conserved cysteine through the conserved F or W. Each record gives: J gene, V gene, clone size, D gene, CDR3 protein, CDR3 DNA. D genes are given only for firm matches. The size entry is marked missing in some rows and otherwise reads once, few, many or a size class.

J: TRBJ1-2; V: TRBV19; size: NA; D: TRBD1; CDR3: CASSIGQGAYGYTF; DNA: TGTGCCAGTAGTATTGGGCAGGGGGCGTATGGCTACACCTTC
J: TRBJ1-6; V: TRBV18; size: NA; D: NA; CDR3: CASSPPTGGNSPLHF; DNA: TGTGCCAGCTCACCACCAACAGGTGGGAATTCACCCCTCCACTTT
J: TRBJ1-4; V: TRBV7-8; size: NA; D: NA; CDR3: CASSYRGLANEKLFF; DNA: TGTGCCAGCAGCTATAGGGGCTTAGCTAATGAAAAACTGTTTTTT
J: TRBJ2-7; V: TRBV18; size: NA; D: NA; CDR3: CASSPAGSSYEQYF; DNA: TGTGCCAGCTCACCGGCAGGGTCCTCCTACGAGCAGTACTTC
J: TRBJ1-1; V: TRBV19; size: NA; D: NA; CDR3: CASRLGGNTEAFF; DNA: TGTGCCAGTAGACTAGGGGGGAACACTGAAGCTTTCTTT
J: TRBJ2-2; V: TRBV11-2; size: few; D: NA; CDR3: CASSLYGELFF; DNA: TGTGCCAGCAGTCTTTACGGGGAGCTGTTTTTT
J: TRBJ1-2; V: TRBV5-1; size: NA; D: TRBD1; CDR3: CASSRTGADGYTF; DNA: TGCGCCAGCAGCCGGACAGGGGCGGATGGCTACACCTTC
J: TRBJ1-6; V: TRBV5-6; size: NA; D: TRBD1; CDR3: CASSSRRTGRTYNSPLHF; DNA: TGTGCCAGCAGCTCACGGCGGACAGGGCGAACTTATAATTCACCCCTCCACTTT
J: TRBJ1-1; V: TRBV6-5; size: NA; D: NA; CDR3: CASSSSGGGNTEAFF; DNA: TGTGCCAGCAGTAGCTCGGGGGGCGGGAACACTGAAGCTTTCTTT
J: TRBJ2-7; V: TRBV3-1/TRBV3-2; size: NA; D: NA; CDR3: CASSQGGEQYF; DNA: TGTGCCAGCAGCCAGGGGGGAGAGCAGTACTTC
J: TRBJ1-6; V: TRBV7-9; size: NA; D: NA; CDR3: CASSLAGGYSPLHF; DNA: TGTGCCAGCAGCTTAGCCGGGGGGTATTCACCCCTCCACTTT
J: TRBJ2-2; V: TRBV2; size: NA; D: TRBD1; CDR3: CASSDQGVSNTGELFF; DNA: TGTGCCAGCAGTGACCAGGGGGTTTCTAACACCGGGGAGCTGTTTTTT
J: TRBJ2-1; V: TRBV28; size: many; D: NA; CDR3: CASGIRNEQFF; DNA: TGTGCCAGCGGCATACGCAATGAGCAGTTCTTC
J: TRBJ1-5; V: TRBV27; size: once; D: NA; CDR3: CASGPRSSNQPQHF; DNA: TGTGCCAGCGGTCCTAGGAGTAGCAATCAGCCCCAGCATTTT
J: TRBJ1-1; V: TRBV5-1; size: many; D: NA; CDR3: CASSSTVNTEAFF; DNA: TGCGCCAGCAGCTCGACAGTGAACACTGAAGCTTTCTTT
J: TRBJ1-4; V: TRBV19; size: NA; D: NA; CDR3: CASRRQEREKLFF; DNA: TGTGCCAGTAGGAGACAGGAACGTGAAAAACTGTTTTTT
J: TRBJ2-3; V: TRBV5-1; size: NA; D: NA; CDR3: CASRTGVDDTQYF; DNA: TGCGCCAGCAGAACGGGGGTTGATGATACGCAGTATTTT
J: TRBJ1-2; V: TRBV11-1; size: NA; D: NA; CDR3: CASSPGINYGYTF; DNA: TGTGCCAGCAGCCCGGGAATTAACTATGGCTACACCTTC
J: TRBJ2-5; V: TRBV30; size: NA; D: TRBD2; CDR3: CAASGLAGGIGETQYF; DNA: TGTGCCGCATCAGGACTAGCGGGGGGGATAGGGGAGACCCAGTACTTC
J: TRBJ2-7; V: TRBV2; size: NA; D: TRBD2; CDR3: CASSERSPRTVMGGGRSYEQYF; DNA: TGTGCCAGCAGTGAACGTTCCCCCAGGACCGTCATGGGCGGGGGTAGGTCATACGAGCAGTACTTC
J: TRBJ2-5; V: TRBV20-1; size: NA; D: NA; CDR3: CSAREGGGRETQYF; DNA: TGCAGTGCTCGTGAGGGGGGGGGCCGCGAGACCCAGTACTTC
J: TRBJ1-4; V: TRBV28; size: NA; D: TRBD1; CDR3: CASSWTGGNEKLFF; DNA: TGTGCCAGCAGTTGGACAGGGGGTAATGAAAAACTGTTTTTT
J: TRBJ1-6; V: TRBV6-5; size: NA; D: NA; CDR3: CASSPRQNSPLHF; DNA: TGTGCCAGCAGTCCACGTCAGAATTCACCCCTCCACTTT
J: TRBJ1-6; V: TRBV5-6; size: NA; D: TRBD1; CDR3: CASSGGQAYNSPLHF; DNA: TGTGCCAGCAGCGGGGGACAGGCGTATAATTCACCCCTCCACTTT
J: TRBJ2-1; V: TRBV24-1; size: NA; D: TRBD1; CDR3: CATSESPGTGLTNEQFF; DNA: TGTGCCACCAGTGAGAGTCCCGGGACAGGTCTGACGAATGAGCAGTTCTTC
J: TRBJ1-4; V: TRBV14; size: NA; D: NA; CDR3: CASSQSQGRVNEKLFF; DNA: TGTGCCAGCAGCCAGTCACAGGGACGGGTTAATGAAAAACTGTTTTTT
J: TRBJ2-1; V: TRBV4-3; size: NA; D: NA; CDR3: CASSQVRSGRQFF; DNA: TGCGCCAGCAGCCAAGTTCGGAGCGGCCGACAGTTCTTC
J: TRBJ1-2; V: TRBV3-1/TRBV3-2; size: NA; D: TRBD1; CDR3: CASSPYRGENYTF; DNA: TGTGCCAGCAGCCCGTACAGGGGAGAGAACTACACCTTC
J: TRBJ1-2; V: TRBV5-1; size: NA; D: TRBD1; CDR3: CASSFGAGGSYGYTF; DNA: TGCGCCAGCAGCTTTGGTGCAGGGGGCAGCTATGGCTACACCTTC
J: TRBJ1-6; V: TRBV6-5; size: NA; D: NA; CDR3: CASTLDRTGNSPLHF; DNA: TGTGCCAGCACCCTGGACCGAACGGGGAATTCACCCCTCCACTTT
J: TRBJ1-4; V: TRBV11-2; size: NA; D: TRBD1; CDR3: CASSLDRDRGSEKLFF; DNA: TGTGCCAGCAGCTTAGATCGCGACAGGGGGAGCGAAAAACTGTTTTTT
J: TRBJ1-6; V: TRBV25-1; size: NA; D: TRBD1; CDR3: CASRKTGASPLHF; DNA: TGTGCCAGCAGAAAAACAGGGGCCTCACCCCTCCACTTT
J: TRBJ1-4; V: TRBV12-3/TRBV12-4; size: NA; D: NA; CDR3: CASSFYEKLFF; DNA: TGTGCCAGCAGTTTCTATGAAAAACTGTTTTTT
J: TRBJ2-1; V: TRBV2; size: NA; D: TRBD1; CDR3: CASSWGGTGIDEQFF; DNA: TGTGCCAGCAGTTGGGGCGGGACAGGGATCGATGAGCAGTTCTTC